The 23 T cell receptor beta chains given below trace back to one sample, sequenced in a study of glioma-infiltrating T cells (dated by TCRdb to 2015 to 2016). The run used an Illumina MiSeq. TCR alpha and beta CDR3 regions were amplified with the iRepertoire nested amplicon-rescue multiplex PCR (arm-PCR) platform from RNA. Clones were called with MiXCR by TCRdb after fastp trimmed the public reads at Q25, and only in-frame beta chains were retained. Each CDR3 protein gets just one entry, which takes the most common genes and DNA from the rows behind it. The sample contains about 140,000 distinct CDR3 sequences, roughly 43% of them found a single time. Clones ranked in the top ten supply roughly 20% of the sample. Sequenced material: glioma tissue, nonneoplastic brain tissue, or PBMCs (not recorded which). The receptors here all came from a human donor with low-grade glioma or glioblastoma, undergoing nonglioma brain surgery, or in good health (not recorded which).

This clonotype was recorded a few times. The chain carries TRBV11-2 and TRBJ1-1, with 7 positions matching TRBD1. Germline V gene lookup returns CDR1 SGHAT and CDR2 FQNNGV. This CDR3 is 14 amino acids long. Germline trimming cut 5 bases from V and 3 bases from J; bases unmatched to any gene: 6. This CDR3 is CASSHTGDYTEAFF. CDR3 DNA sequence: TGTGCCAGCAGCCATACAGGGGATTACACTGAAGCTTTCTTT.

This clonotype was seen a handful of times. The chain links TRBV7-2 to TRBJ1-1; tentative D call: TRBD1 (6 bases). Per germline, CDR1 SGHTA and CDR2 FQGNSA. The CDR3 runs to 16 residues. V gave up 4 bases and J gave up 1 base, with 16 bases separating them. Here the CDR3 reads CASSYVATGPNTEAFF. The CDR3, as DNA: TGTGCCAGCAGCTACGTAGCGACAGGACCGAACACTGAAGCTTTCTTT.

Regarding this clonotype: The junction does not match germline at one end; this may be a read error. The rearrangement joins TRBV7-2 to TRBJ2-3, with 10 bases lining up with TRBD1. CDR1 and CDR2 (germline): SGHTA, FQGNSA. CDR3 length: 15 residues. The CDR3 bases are TGTGCCAGCAGCTTTGTGACAGGGGGCAGGGGTACGCAGTGTTTT. This encodes CASSFVTGGRGTQCF.

Concerning this clonotype: This could be a read error, since a much larger clone is one nucleotide away. The chain uses TRBV6-2 or TRBV6-3 and TRBJ1-5; D remains ambiguous. This CDR3 has 15 residues. Germline V gene data show CDR1 as MNHEY and CDR2 as SVGEGT. This CDR3 reads CASSPLVRVNQPQRF. Here the CDR3 DNA reads TGTGCCAGCTCACCCTTGGTGCGCGTCAATCAGCCCCAGCGTTTT.

The genes are TRBV4-1 and TRBJ1-2; D is undetermined. This CDR3 comprises 14 residues. Deletions cut 0 bases from V and 5 bases from J, with 10 bases between. In germline, CDR1 is MGHRA, CDR2 YSYEKL. The CDR3 DNA reads as TGCGCCAGCAGCCAAGATGACACAGCTTATGGCTACACCTTC. It yields the protein CASSQDDTAYGYTF.

The V call is TRBV28, the J call TRBJ2-1; unclear D gene. The CDR3 has 16 residues. The ends were cut back, 4 bases at V and 3 bases at J, with 16 bases in the middle. Germline CDR1 MDHEN, CDR2 SYDVKM. CDR3 sequence reads: CASSSISPESYNEQFF. The CDR3 DNA sequence: TGTGCCAGCAGTTCCATTAGCCCGGAAAGCTACAATGAGCAGTTCTTC.

The chain links TRBV12-3 or TRBV12-4 to TRBJ2-2, with D maybe TRBD1 (6 bases). CDR3 length: 13 amino acids. Between the trimmed V and J ends, which lost 6 bases and 6 bases, there was a span of 11 bases. The CDR3 region is CASSFGQPGELFF. CDR3 bases: TGTGCCAGCAGCTTCGGACAGCCCGGGGAGCTGTTTTTT.

This clonotype came up a few times. The chain has TRBV7-9 and TRBJ1-5; D is ambiguous. V lost 3 bases to trimming and J lost 3 bases, with 3 bases between them. The CDR3 has 12 amino acids. Per the germline V gene, CDR1 is SEHNR and CDR2 is FQNEAQ (reference sequence). The CDR3 loop is CASSLDNQPQHF. In DNA, the CDR3 is TGTGCCAGCAGCTTGGACAATCAGCCCCAGCATTTT.

The rearrangement uses TRBV7-3 and TRBJ1-1, with D perhaps TRBD1 (5 bases). The germline V gene encodes CDR1 SGHTA and CDR2 FQGTGA. The V and J ends lost 3 bases and 4 bases respectively, with 9 bases between them. This CDR3 is 13 amino acids long. CDR3 bases: TGTGCCAGCAGCTTGGTGGGGACCACTGAAGCTTTCTTT. Encoded protein: CASSLVGTTEAFF.

This chain links TRBV7-2 with TRBJ2-1, with TRBD1 identical over 7 bases. CDR3 size: 12 residues. Germline V lookup: CDR1 SGHTA, CDR2 FQGNSA. V lost 5 bases to trimming and J lost 10 bases; unmatched junction nucleotides: 5. The CDR3 here is CASSPGDREQFF. The CDR3 DNA is TGTGCCAGCAGCCCCGGGGACAGAGAGCAGTTCTTC.

The chain joins TRBV4-1 to TRBJ1-2; no firm D call. There are 15 residues in the CDR3. CDR1 and CDR2 from the germline V gene are MGHRA and YSYEKL. V dropped 0 bases and J dropped 0 bases, with 8 bases sitting between them. In DNA form, the CDR3 reads TGCGCCAGCAGCCAAGAGACGGCTACTAACTATGGCTACACCTTC. It specifies CASSQETATNYGYTF.

A word on this clonotype: The conserved phenylalanine or tryptophan is not found at the CDR3 terminus, so this likely reflects a read error. CDR3 nucleotide sequence: TGTGCCAGCACTCATGACAGGAGGGCCACCTACGAGCAGTACCTC. Protein: CASTHDRRATYEQYL. The chain is built from TRBV12-3 or TRBV12-4 and TRBJ2-7; D might be TRBD1 or TRBD2, each matching 6 bases. Trimming cost V 7 bases and J 2 bases, with 18 bases left between them. The CDR3 covers 15 residues.

The chain joins TRBV7-9 to TRBJ2-3; 9 bases are shared with TRBD1. V dropped 7 bases and J dropped 7; count of bases not matched to a gene: 9. The CDR3 is 14 amino acids. Germline V gives CDR1 SEHNR, CDR2 FQNEAQ (reference sequence). The CDR3 DNA reads TGTGCCAGCAAGAACAGGGGGCGTACATATACGCAGTATTTT. Its protein is CASKNRGRTYTQYF.

This clonotype came up a few times. The chain is built from TRBV24-1 and TRBJ2-3; TRBD2 agrees at 8 bases. CDR1 is KGHDR and CDR2 is SFDVKD in the germline V gene. The CDR3 extends over 13 amino acids. V trimming: 7 bases; J trimming: 6 bases; junction bases outside the gene matches: 5. The CDR3 region has the DNA TGTGCCACCAGACGGGGGGGCTCCGATACGCAGTATTTT. Translating gives CATRRGGSDTQYF.

Turning to this clonotype: No conserved phenylalanine or tryptophan is present at the end of the CDR3, so a read error is the likely explanation. CDR3 region: CSASVNSGNTIYL. As DNA, the CDR3 is TGCAGTGCTTCAGTTAACTCTGGAAACACCATATATCTT. The genes are TRBV20-1 and TRBJ1-3, with D uncertain. Trimming took off 5 bases at V and 0 bases at J, with 8 bases between the two ends. The CDR3 is made up of 13 amino acids. Germline values: CDR1 DFQATT, CDR2 SNEGSKA (reference sequence).

The table lists this clonotype with a few counts. V and J are TRBV15 and TRBJ1-1, with D unresolved. The CDR3 spans 15 residues. The V end was cut by 0 bases, the J end by 1 base, with 9 bases between. The V gene's germline CDR1 is LNHNV and CDR2 YYDKDF (reference sequence). CDR3 coding DNA: TGTGCCACCAGCAGAGATTTGCGAGAGAACACTGAAGCTTTCTTT. This sequence encodes CATSRDLRENTEAFF.

This clonotype was seen a few times. CDR3 bases: TGCGCCAGCTCGGGCGGGAGGGCAGATACGCAGTATTTT. Translated: CASSGGRADTQYF. The chain links TRBV4-3 to TRBJ2-3, with TRBD2 identical over 9 bases. The CDR3 loop spans 13 amino acids. Germline lookup yields CDR1 LGHNA and CDR2 YSLEER. The trim removed 8 bases at V and 4 bases at J, leaving 4 bases unmatched.

This clonotype was picked up a small number of times. V gene TRBV20-1 combines with J gene TRBJ2-3; 10 bases fit TRBD2. The germline V gene has CDR1 DFQATT and CDR2 SNEGSKA (reference sequence). V gave up 3 bases and J gave up 6 bases; unmatched junction bases: 9. The CDR3 is 15 amino acids. CDR3 sequence reads: CSASASGSLTDTQYF. For the CDR3, the DNA is TGCAGTGCTAGTGCTAGCGGGAGCCTTACGGATACGCAGTATTTT.

The chain employs TRBV15 and TRBJ2-3; 12 nucleotides align to TRBD2. The CDR3 covers 17 residues. Germline CDR1 and CDR2: LNHNV and YYDKDF (reference sequence). V lost 8 bases, J lost 3 bases, and 12 bases stayed unmatched. The DNA for the CDR3 is TGTGCCACCGGGACTAGCGGGTCCTCCGGTAGGACAGATACGCAGTATTTT. It specifies CATGTSGSSGRTDTQYF.

This chain joins TRBV6-1 and TRBJ2-7, with 11 bases aligning to TRBD1. This CDR3 has 15 amino acids. The junction had 7 bases not matched to a gene; V was cut back by 6 bases and J by 3 bases. Looked up from germline, CDR1 is MNHNS and CDR2 is SASEGT. CDR3 protein: CASRPGTGGVYEQYF. The CDR3 DNA is TGTGCCAGCAGGCCCGGGACAGGGGGTGTCTACGAGCAGTACTTC.

V usage is TRBV6-1 and J usage is TRBJ1-4; D gene ambiguous. The germline V gene has CDR1 MNHNS and CDR2 SASEGT. V dropped 5 bases and J dropped 5 bases, with 9 bases sitting between them. The CDR3 consists of 13 residues. Written as DNA, the CDR3 is TGTGCCAGCAGTTTAGGGAAGAATGAAAAACTGTTTTTT. It is translated as CASSLGKNEKLFF.

The chain employs TRBV6-6 and TRBJ1-1; unclear D gene. V lost 5 bases and J 4 bases, leaving 11 bases between the germline ends. Germline-derived CDR1 and CDR2 are MNHNY and SVGAGI (reference sequence). The CDR3 covers 13 residues. CDR3 DNA: TGTGCCAGCAGTAGGGAATGGAGCACTGAAGCTTTCTTT. Translation: CASSREWSTEAFF.

About this clonotype itself: One end of the junction does not line up with germline, which may come from a read error. V gene TRBV3-1 combines with J gene TRBJ1-1; 9 nucleotides line up with TRBD1. CDR3 length: 14 amino acids. Germline CDR1 is LGHDT and CDR2 is YNNKEL (reference sequence). CDR3 amino acids: CASSQLGQGIGASF. CDR3 nucleotides: TGTGCCAGCAGCCAACTGGGACAGGGTATTGGAGCTTCCTTT.